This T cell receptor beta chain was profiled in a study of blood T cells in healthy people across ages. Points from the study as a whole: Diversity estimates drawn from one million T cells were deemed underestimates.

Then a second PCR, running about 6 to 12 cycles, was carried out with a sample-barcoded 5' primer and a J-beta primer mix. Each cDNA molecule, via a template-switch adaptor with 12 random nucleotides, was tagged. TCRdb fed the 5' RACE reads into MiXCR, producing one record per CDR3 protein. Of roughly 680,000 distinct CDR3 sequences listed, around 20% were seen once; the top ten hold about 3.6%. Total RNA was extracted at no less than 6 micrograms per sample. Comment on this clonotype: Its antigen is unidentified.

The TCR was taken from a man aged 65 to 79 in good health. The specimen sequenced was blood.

The CDR3 DNA is TGTGCCAGCAGCTTAGAGTACAGGGGGCTGAATAATTCACCCCTCCACTTT. It codes for CASSLEYRGLNNSPLHF. This chain joins TRBV7-9 and TRBJ1-6; 9 bases are shared with TRBD1. This CDR3 spans 17 amino acids. Germline assignment: CDR1 SEHNR and CDR2 FQNEAQ (reference sequence). V lost 1 base to trimming and J lost 5 bases; unmatched junction nucleotides: 6.